The sequence of this T cell receptor beta chain was determined in a study of blood T cell repertoires in COVID-19. Study summary: Acute-phase and convalescent COVID-19 samples originated in the United States, Italy and Spain. T cells, B-cell-depleted T cells, or PBMCs provided the cDNA or gDNA that served as material.

This clone was counted between two and nine times. CDR1 SNHLY and CDR2 FYNNEI come from the germline V gene. J gave up 4 bases and V 7 bases, and 3 bases lay outside the gene matches. The CDR3 runs 12 residues. Libraries were prepared by immunoSEQ multiplex PCR; TCRdb keeps only in-frame clonotypes and omits some of them. The sample holds about 240,000 clones, about four fifths seen once. The TCR comes from an elderly woman with acute or convalescent COVID-19. The chain joins TRBV2 to TRBJ1-2, with 7 positions matching TRBD1. Sequencing input: peripheral blood. This CDR3 is CASNPGGYGYTF. DNA of the CDR3: TGTGCCAGCAACCCAGGGGGCTATGGCTACACCTTC.